The next 26 T cell receptor beta chains were all read from a single sample in a study of T-cell memory formation after mild COVID-19 (TCRdb year 2021). The method was 5' RACE. The sequencer listed for this sample is Illumina NovaSeq 6000. The raw public reads went through TCRdb reprocessing: fastp at Q25, MiXCR clone calling, in-frame beta chains kept. CDR3 protein sequences are deduplicated, and each keeps its most common genes and DNA. The sample includes 550,000 to 700,000 distinct CDR3 sequences, with 15% to 20% observed a single time. Approximately 8.1% of the sample belongs to the ten largest clones. Source material: PBMCs or a T cell subset sorted from them (not recorded which). These receptors were obtained from an adult woman who had mild COVID-19 (a few samples of this study predate the infection). The sample titles of this study are shuffled in the database, so cell type and time point are left out; the donor was told from shared clones.

This chain joins TRBV6-5 and TRBJ2-1; perhaps TRBD1 as D (5 bases). CDR1 MNHEY and CDR2 SVGAGI come from the germline V gene. V dropped 6 bases and J dropped 7 bases, with 10 bases sitting between them. This CDR3 spans 12 amino acids. The CDR3 sequence is CASRSDRNEQFF. In DNA form, the CDR3 reads TGTGCCAGCAGGTCCGACAGAAATGAGCAGTTCTTC.

This chain links TRBV30 with TRBJ1-5; D uncertain. V was pared by 2 bases and J by 7 bases, with 6 bases between. The CDR3 runs 11 residues. Germline V gene data show CDR1 as GTSNPN and CDR2 as SVGIG (reference sequence). The CDR3 region has the DNA TGTGCCTGGAGTTCCGGGCAGCCCCAGCATTTT. It codes for CAWSSGQPQHF. Complete variable domain (other parts from reference TRBV30 and TRBJ1-5): SQTIHQWPATLVQPVGSPLSLECTVEGTSNPNLYWYRQAAGRGLQLLFYSVGIGQISSEVPQNLSASRPQDRQFILSSKKLLLSDSGFYLCAWSSGQPQHFGDGTRLSIL.

Only a few counts were recorded for this clonotype. The chain is built from TRBV2 and TRBJ2-7; the match to TRBD1 covers 8 bases. The germline CDR1 and CDR2 sequences are SNHLY and FYNNEI. V gave up 6 bases and J gave up 4 bases; unmatched junction bases: 11. This CDR3 is built from 15 residues. CDR3 in DNA: TGTGCCAGCAGACCCCCGAGGACAGGGAATTACGAGCAGTACTTC. Translation gives CASRPPRTGNYEQYF.

This clonotype was seen more than once but under ten times. The chain employs TRBV27 and TRBJ1-6, with 8 bases that match TRBD1. J lost 5 bases, V lost 6 bases, and 24 bases had no gene match. The CDR3 runs to 21 residues. Germline CDR1 is MNHEY and CDR2 is SMNVEV (reference sequence). The CDR3 bases are TGTGCCAGCAGACTCCTTCAGGGGGCTATAAGGGCCCCCCCACATAATTCACCCCTCCACTTT. Translating gives CASRLLQGAIRAPPHNSPLHF.

This clonotype has just a few counts. This chain connects TRBV7-9 to TRBJ1-2; TRBD1 aligns across 8 bases. The CDR3 consists of 12 residues. CDR1 and CDR2 (germline): SEHNR, FQNEAQ (reference sequence). With 5 bases clipped from V and 8 bases from J, the junction kept 4 bases outside the gene matches. CDR3 coding DNA: TGTGCCAGCAGCGTGACAGGGGACGGCTACACCTTC. Translating gives CASSVTGDGYTF.

The gene calls are TRBV5-1 and TRBJ2-1; 7 bases are a match to TRBD1. V lost 5 bases and J lost 0; bases outside the gene matches: 8. Germline V gene data show CDR1 as SGHRS and CDR2 as YFSETQ. The CDR3 extends over 16 amino acids. The CDR3 protein is CASRTGTVGSYNEQFF. The CDR3 coding sequence is TGCGCCAGCAGAACCGGGACAGTTGGCTCCTACAATGAGCAGTTCTTC. The variable domain in full, with the rest retrieved from reference TRBV5-1 and TRBJ2-1, is KAGVTQTPRYLIKTRGQQVTLSCSPISGHRSVSWYQQTPGQGLQFLFEYFSETQRNKGNFPGRFSGRQFSNSRSEMNVSTLELGDSALYLCASRTGTVGSYNEQFFGPGTRLTVL.

This clonotype was seen a few times. V and J are TRBV6-1 and TRBJ2-1; no firm D call. CDR3 length: 13 amino acids. Looked up from germline, CDR1 is MNHNS and CDR2 is SASEGT. Trimming took 3 bases from V and 4 from J, leaving 7 bases between them. The CDR3 spells CASSDQVYNEQFF. Written as DNA, the CDR3 is TGTGCCAGCAGTGACCAGGTTTACAATGAGCAGTTCTTC.

The chain links TRBV12-3 or TRBV12-4 to TRBJ1-5; TRBD1 matches 8 bases. The V gene end was trimmed by 4 bases and the J gene end by 3 bases; junction bases not matched to a gene: 8. The CDR3 loop spans 16 amino acids. CDR3 region: CASSSVQGAANQPQHF. The CDR3 DNA sequence: TGTGCCAGCAGTTCGGTTCAGGGGGCGGCCAATCAGCCCCAGCATTTT.

This clonotype was counted at least ten times. V and J are TRBV6-2 or TRBV6-3 and TRBJ2-1, with a possible D match to TRBD2 (6 bases). The CDR3 consists of 12 residues. CDR1 and CDR2 (germline): MNHEY, SVGEGT. V was pared by 5 bases and J by 14 bases, with 16 bases between. The CDR3 reads CASSSAELAKFF. The CDR3 DNA reads as TGTGCCAGCAGTAGCGCGGAACTAGCCAAGTTCTTC.

This clonotype was picked up a small number of times. The gene calls are TRBV20-1 and TRBJ2-7; the D call may be TRBD1 or TRBD2 (5 bases each). Germline V lookup: CDR1 DFQATT, CDR2 SNEGSKA (reference sequence). The CDR3 is 13 residues long. The V gene lost 5 bases and the J gene lost 0 bases, with 11 bases spanning the gap. CDR3 amino acids: CSARDVSSYEQYF. CDR3 in DNA: TGCAGTGCTCGGGACGTGAGCTCCTACGAGCAGTACTTC.

This clonotype was counted ten times or more. The CDR3 region has the DNA TGTGCCAGCAGCTTTAAAACGGGGAGAGCTGGTGAGCAGTTCTTC. It translates to CASSFKTGRAGEQFF. The gene calls are TRBV3-1 and TRBJ2-1; D is possibly TRBD2 (5 bases). V gave up 5 bases and J gave up 9 bases, with 20 bases separating them. This CDR3 is built from 15 residues. Germline lookup yields CDR1 LGHDT and CDR2 YNNKEL (reference sequence).

V gene TRBV7-9 combines with J gene TRBJ2-2; D perhaps matches TRBD1 (6 bases). Germline V lookup: CDR1 SEHNR, CDR2 FQNEAQ (reference sequence). The CDR3 contains 14 residues. V was cut by 5 bases and J by 6 bases, with 13 bases left in between. The CDR3 sequence is CASSRTDLSGELFF. CDR3 bases: TGTGCCAGCAGCCGGACAGATTTGTCCGGGGAGCTGTTTTTT.

This chain connects TRBV24-1 to TRBJ2-1; 8 bases agree with TRBD2. J lost 4 bases, V lost 9 bases, and 7 bases had no gene match. The germline CDR1 and CDR2 sequences are KGHDR and SFDVKD. The CDR3 sequence is 14 residues long. This CDR3 is CATSGLASYNEQFF. The CDR3 DNA reads TGTGCCACCTCAGGACTAGCTTCATACAATGAGCAGTTCTTC.

This clonotype has a handful of counts. This chain uses TRBV5-1 with TRBJ2-6; 10 bases line up with TRBD1. The germline V gene encodes CDR1 SGHRS and CDR2 YFSETQ. This CDR3 contains 17 residues. With 0 bases clipped from V and 2 bases from J, the junction kept 2 bases outside the gene matches. The CDR3 loop is CASSLGQGAAGANVLTF. The CDR3 region has the DNA TGCGCCAGCAGCTTGGGACAGGGGGCGGCTGGGGCCAACGTCCTGACTTTC.

V usage is TRBV12-5 and J usage is TRBJ1-1; 8 bases are shared with TRBD1. The V segment lost 4 bases and the J segment 3 bases; nucleotides outside the gene matches: 10. The CDR3 consists of 16 residues. Germline lookup yields CDR1 LGHNT and CDR2 FRNRAP. This CDR3 is CASGSVLDRAYTEAFF. In nucleotides, the CDR3 is TGTGCTAGTGGTTCGGTACTGGACAGGGCTTACACTGAAGCTTTCTTT. Filled out from reference TRBV12-5 and TRBJ1-1, the complete variable domain reads DARVTQTPRHKVTEMGQEVTMRCQPILGHNTVFWYRQTMMQGLELLAYFRNRAPLDDSGMPKDRFSAEMPDATLATLKIQPSEPRDSAVYFCASGSVLDRAYTEAFFGQGTRLTVV.

The chain combines TRBV3-1 with TRBJ2-7, with 11 nucleotides matching TRBD2. The germline CDR1 and CDR2 sequences are LGHDT and YNNKEL (reference sequence). The V gene end was trimmed by 3 bases and the J gene end by 4 bases; junction bases not matched to a gene: 2. The CDR3 is 14 residues long. The CDR3 DNA is TGTGCCAGCAGCCATACTAGCGGGGGTTACGAGCAGTACTTC. As protein: CASSHTSGGYEQYF.

V is TRBV12-3 or TRBV12-4 and J is TRBJ2-3; the D gene is possibly TRBD1 (5 bases). The CDR3 length is 15 residues. V lost 6 bases to trimming and J lost 3 bases, with 16 bases between them. CDR3 residues: CASRPTWQGTDTQYF. The DNA for the CDR3 is TGTGCCAGCAGACCGACCTGGCAGGGTACAGATACGCAGTATTTT.

This clonotype was seen a handful of times. The CDR3 region has the DNA TGTGCCAGCAGTTTGGGGACCCCCTCGGAGCAGTACTTC. This gives the protein CASSLGTPSEQYF. The genes are TRBV12-3 or TRBV12-4 and TRBJ2-7; the D gene could be TRBD1 or TRBD2 (5 bases each). This CDR3 contains 13 residues. V was shortened by 3 bases and J by 7 bases, with 13 bases between the two germline ends.

This clonotype was observed at least ten times. The chain joins TRBV23-1 to TRBJ2-7, with TRBD2 matching over 8 bases. TRBV23-1 is an open reading frame whose function is uncertain. Trimming at V came to 0 bases and at J to 2 bases, leaving 15 bases not matched to a gene. The CDR3 covers 19 residues. The CDR3 DNA is TGCGCCAGCAGTCAATCGGACGGGATGATAGCGGGGATTGCCTACGAGCAGTACTTC. This gives the protein CASSQSDGMIAGIAYEQYF.

This rearrangement joins TRBV4-1 to TRBJ1-4; D perhaps matches TRBD1 (5 bases). The CDR3 has 15 residues. CDR1 MGHRA and CDR2 YSYEKL come from the germline V gene. The ends were cut back, 1 base at V and 10 bases at J, with 16 bases in the middle. As DNA, the CDR3 is TGCGCCAGCAGCCAAGGTCGAAGGGGTATGGGAAAACTGTTTTTT. This sequence encodes CASSQGRRGMGKLFF.

This sequence joins TRBV6-4 and TRBJ2-1; TRBD2 matches 11 bases. The germline CDR1 and CDR2 sequences are MRHNA and SNTAGT. This CDR3 comprises 13 residues. V was pared by 5 bases and J by 11 bases, with 5 bases of the junction left unmatched. CDR3 in amino acids: CASSSLAGGQQFF. The CDR3 nucleotides are TGTGCCAGCAGTTCGCTAGCGGGAGGTCAGCAGTTCTTC.

This clonotype was observed a few times. V and J are TRBV7-8 and TRBJ1-2, with no clear D. Trimming removed 1 base at V and 4 bases at J, with 13 bases between. CDR1 is SGHVS, CDR2 FQNEAQ, per germline. The CDR3 runs 15 residues. CDR3 protein: CASSLELDGVYGYTF. The CDR3 DNA reads TGTGCCAGCAGCTTAGAGCTCGATGGAGTCTATGGCTACACCTTC.

In its sample, this clonotype was seen a few times. The J gene is TRBJ2-2, the V gene TRBV19; D call uncertain. CDR1 is LNHDA, CDR2 SQIVND, per germline (reference sequence). The CDR3 is 15 residues long. V shed 4 bases and J shed 3 bases, with 12 bases lying between them. The chain's CDR3 is CASSTATTYTGELFF. The CDR3 bases are TGTGCCAGTAGTACCGCGACGACGTACACCGGGGAGCTGTTTTTT.

The chain employs TRBV10-3 and TRBJ1-4, with D tentatively TRBD1 (5 bases). V was pared by 6 bases and J by 8 bases, with 13 bases between. The CDR3 consists of 13 residues. Looked up from germline, CDR1 is ENHRY and CDR2 is SYGVKD. The CDR3 spells CAIRSLRQEKLFF. The CDR3 nucleotides read TGTGCCATCAGATCCCTTCGACAGGAAAAACTGTTTTTT.

This clonotype was observed at least ten times. V is TRBV30 and J is TRBJ1-6, with 8 bases aligning to TRBD1. The CDR3 is made up of 17 amino acids. V dropped 4 bases and J dropped 8; count of bases not matched to a gene: 16. Looked up from germline, CDR1 is GTSNPN and CDR2 is SVGIG (reference sequence). The CDR3 sequence is CAWKGDRFGISDSPLHF. CDR3 DNA: TGTGCCTGGAAGGGGGACAGGTTTGGCATCTCAGATTCACCCCTCCACTTT.

This chain joins TRBV9 and TRBJ2-3, with D unresolved. Germline V lookup: CDR1 SGDLS, CDR2 YYNGEE. The V gene lost 0 bases and the J gene lost 4 bases, with 9 bases spanning the gap. CDR3 size: 14 residues. In DNA form, the CDR3 reads TGTGCCAGCAGCGTAGAGCCGGGCGCAGATACGCAGTATTTT. Protein sequence: CASSVEPGADTQYF. Full variable domain (remainder filled in from reference TRBV9 and TRBJ2-3): DSGVTQTPKHLITATGQRVTLRCSPRSGDLSVYWYQQSLDQGLQFLIQYYNGEERAKGNILERFSAQQFPDLHSELNLSSLELGDSALYFCASSVEPGADTQYFGPGTRLTVL.